This T cell receptor (beta chain) was profiled in a study of shared clonotypes between healthy human individuals. Study conclusions and caveats: Blood alone was sampled, and tissue repertoires likely differ. Roughly 5% of naive CD4 clonotypes were shared across four donors. Rarefaction exposed incomplete sorted-subset sequencing despite large depth.

This CDR3 region has 14 residues. The V and J ends lost 0 bases and 4 bases respectively, with 8 bases between them. Germline CDR1 is SGHNT and CDR2 is YENEEA. On this clone: What it binds is unknown.

The table came from immunoSEQ multiplex PCR; TCRdb's copy has only in-frame clones and leaves some out. Of nearly 1 million clones listed, 76% are singletons. The V gene is TRBV11-3, the J gene TRBJ2-3, with D maybe TRBD2 (5 bases). The receptor comes from a man aged 18 to 30 in good health. The sample was memory CD4+ T cells sorted from blood. Documented subset: CD45RA-negative fraction. The CDR3 spells CASSLDREPDTQYF. The CDR3 nucleotides are TGTGCCAGCAGCTTAGATCGGGAACCAGATACGCAGTATTTT.